This note documents a single T cell receptor (beta chain) sequence. The germline gives CDR1 SGHVS, CDR2 FQNEAQ. CDR3 size: 14 residues. V dropped 5 bases and J dropped 5; count of bases not matched to a gene: 8. This sample was included in a study of blood T cell repertoires in COVID-19. Looking at the study overall: Acute and convalescent COVID-19 samples came from the United States, Italy and Spain. Sources were T cells, B-cell-depleted T cells, or PBMCs; the material itself was cDNA or gDNA.

Clones were read by immunoSEQ multiplex PCR, and TCRdb kept only the in-frame ones, dropping some. The sample has 25,000 to 35,000 clones; roughly four fifths are singletons. The receptor comes from a woman aged 80 or older with acute or convalescent COVID-19. The source material was peripheral blood. This chain connects TRBV7-8 to TRBJ2-5, with 7 bases matching TRBD1. CDR3 protein: CASSTGQEMETQYF. As DNA, the CDR3 is TGTGCCAGCAGCACTGGACAGGAGATGGAGACCCAGTACTTC.